This TCR beta chain was obtained from a study of shared clonotypes between healthy human individuals. General study results and limits: The study sampled only blood, and tissue repertoires likely differ.

Trimming took off 2 bases at V and 8 bases at J, with 12 bases between the two ends. Germline-derived CDR1 and CDR2 are LNHDA and SQIVND (reference sequence). This CDR3 is built from 13 residues. The study drew its donors from healthy HIV-negative adults without recent acute infections or vaccinations. Clones were read by immunoSEQ multiplex PCR, and TCRdb kept only the in-frame ones, dropping some. The sample yields hundreds of thousands of clones, around 77% seen once. This clone has a handful of counts. Its antigen is unknown. The sequencing sample was made of PBMCs. The chain employs TRBV19 and TRBJ1-2; a weak D match, TRBD1 (5 bases). The clonotype comes from a woman aged 40 to 55 in good health. Some clones in this sample may be carry-over from other donors' samples. CDR3 in DNA: TGTGCCAGTAGTATAAGGGGTGACGCGGGCTACACCTTC. As protein: CASSIRGDAGYTF.